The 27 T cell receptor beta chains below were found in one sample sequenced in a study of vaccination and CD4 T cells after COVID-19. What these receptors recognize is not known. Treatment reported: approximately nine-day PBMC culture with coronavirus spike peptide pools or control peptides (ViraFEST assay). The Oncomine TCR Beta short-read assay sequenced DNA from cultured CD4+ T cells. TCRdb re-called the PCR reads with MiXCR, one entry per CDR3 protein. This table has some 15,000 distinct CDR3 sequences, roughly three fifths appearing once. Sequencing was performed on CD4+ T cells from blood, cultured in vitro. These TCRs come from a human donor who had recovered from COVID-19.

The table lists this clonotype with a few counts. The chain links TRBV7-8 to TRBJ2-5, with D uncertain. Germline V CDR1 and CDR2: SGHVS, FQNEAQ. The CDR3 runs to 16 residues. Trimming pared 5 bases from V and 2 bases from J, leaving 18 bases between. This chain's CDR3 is CASSTQRPKEQETQYF. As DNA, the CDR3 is TGTGCCAGCAGCACACAAAGGCCTAAGGAACAAGAGACCCAGTACTTC. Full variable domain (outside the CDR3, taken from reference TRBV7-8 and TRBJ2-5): GAGVSQSPRYKVAKRGQDVALRCDPISGHVSLFWYQQALGQGPEFLTYFQNEAQLDKSGLPSDRFFAERPEGSVSTLKIQRTQQEDSAVYLCASSTQRPKEQETQYFGPGTRLLVL.

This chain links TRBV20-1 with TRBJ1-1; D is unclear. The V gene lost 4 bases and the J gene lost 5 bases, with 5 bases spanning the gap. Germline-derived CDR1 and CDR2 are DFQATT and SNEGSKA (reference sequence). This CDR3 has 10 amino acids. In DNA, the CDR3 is TGCAGTGCTACTTATACTGAAGCTTTCTTT. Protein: CSATYTEAFF.

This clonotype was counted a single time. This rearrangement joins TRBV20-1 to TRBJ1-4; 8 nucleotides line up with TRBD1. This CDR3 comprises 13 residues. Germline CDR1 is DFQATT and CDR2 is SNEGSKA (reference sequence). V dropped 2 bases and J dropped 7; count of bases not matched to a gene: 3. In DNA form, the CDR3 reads TGCAGTGCTAGATGGACAGGGAGTGAAAAACTGTTTTTT. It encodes CSARWTGSEKLFF.

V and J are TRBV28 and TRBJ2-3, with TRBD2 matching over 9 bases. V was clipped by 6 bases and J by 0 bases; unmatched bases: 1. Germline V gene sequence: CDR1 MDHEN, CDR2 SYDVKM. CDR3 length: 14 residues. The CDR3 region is CASRLAGSTDTQYF. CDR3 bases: TGTGCCAGCAGACTAGCGGGCAGCACAGATACGCAGTATTTT.

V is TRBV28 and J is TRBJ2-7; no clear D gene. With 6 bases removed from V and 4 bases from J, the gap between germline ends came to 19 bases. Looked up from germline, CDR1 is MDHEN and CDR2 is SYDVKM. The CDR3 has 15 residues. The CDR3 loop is CASRIASIIIYEQYF. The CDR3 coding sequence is TGTGCCAGCAGAATTGCCTCCATCATAATTTACGAGCAGTACTTC. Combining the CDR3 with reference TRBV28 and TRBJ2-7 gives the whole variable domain DVKVTQSSRYLVKRTGEKVFLECVQDMDHENMFWYRQDPGLGLRLIYFSYDVKMKEKGDIPEGYSVSREKKERFSLILESASTNQTSMYLCASRIASIIIYEQYFGPGTRLTVT.

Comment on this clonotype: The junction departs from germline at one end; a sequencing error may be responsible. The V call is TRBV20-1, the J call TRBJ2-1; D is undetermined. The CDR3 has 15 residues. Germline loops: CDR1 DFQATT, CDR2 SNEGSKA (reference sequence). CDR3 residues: CSASPWTRSYNGQFF. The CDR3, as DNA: TGCAGTGCTAGCCCCTGGACCAGAAGCTACAATGGGCAGTTCTTC.

This CDR3 is CASSSGLAGDLYEQYF. CDR3 coding DNA: TGTGCCAGCAGCTCGGGACTAGCGGGAGATCTCTACGAGCAGTACTTC. This chain uses TRBV7-6 with TRBJ2-7; TRBD2 matches at 14 bases. CDR3 size: 16 residues. Germline loops: CDR1 SGHVS, CDR2 FNYEAQ. V was pared by 4 bases and J by 3 bases, with 5 bases of the junction left unmatched.

Here the CDR3 DNA reads TGTGCCAGCAGGCTACAGGGTCCTAGCACAGATACGCAGTATTTT. Encoded protein: CASRLQGPSTDTQYF. This sequence joins TRBV7-2 and TRBJ2-3; D possibly corresponds to TRBD1 (6 bases). The ends were cut back, 6 bases at V and 0 bases at J, with 13 bases in the middle. The CDR3 extends over 15 amino acids. CDR1 is SGHTA and CDR2 is FQGNSA in the germline V gene.

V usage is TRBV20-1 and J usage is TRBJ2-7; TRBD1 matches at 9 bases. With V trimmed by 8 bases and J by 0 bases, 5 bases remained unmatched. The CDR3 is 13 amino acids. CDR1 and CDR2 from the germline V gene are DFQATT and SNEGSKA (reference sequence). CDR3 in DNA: TGCAGTCCGCGGGACAGGGCCTCCTACGAGCAGTACTTC. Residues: CSPRDRASYEQYF.

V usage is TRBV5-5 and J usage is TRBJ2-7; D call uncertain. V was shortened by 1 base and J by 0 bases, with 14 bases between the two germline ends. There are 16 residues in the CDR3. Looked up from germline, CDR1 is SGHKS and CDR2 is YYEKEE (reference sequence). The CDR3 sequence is CASSLPGLSSSYEQYF. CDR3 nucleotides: TGTGCCAGCAGCTTGCCCGGCCTATCAAGCTCCTACGAGCAGTACTTC.

CDR3 sequence (DNA): TGTGCCAGCAACCTGGACAGGGGGCGCGGGACCGGGGAGCTGTTTTTT. Translation gives CASNLDRGRGTGELFF. The V and J genes are TRBV6-1 and TRBJ2-2; 11 bases fit TRBD1. The germline CDR1 and CDR2 sequences are MNHNS and SASEGT. J lost 5 bases, V lost 7 bases, and 9 bases had no gene match. The CDR3 contains 16 residues.

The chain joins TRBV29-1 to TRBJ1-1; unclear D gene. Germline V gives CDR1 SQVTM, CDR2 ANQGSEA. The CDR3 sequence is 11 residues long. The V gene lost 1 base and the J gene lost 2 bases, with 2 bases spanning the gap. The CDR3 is CSVEGNTEAFF. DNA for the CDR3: TGCAGCGTTGAAGGCAACACTGAAGCTTTCTTT. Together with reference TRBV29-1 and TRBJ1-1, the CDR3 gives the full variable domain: SAVISQKPSRDICQRGTSLTIQCQVDSQVTMMFWYRQQPGQSLTLIATANQGSEATYESGFVIDKFPISRPNLTFSTLTVSNMSPEDSSIYLCSVEGNTEAFFGQGTRLTVV.

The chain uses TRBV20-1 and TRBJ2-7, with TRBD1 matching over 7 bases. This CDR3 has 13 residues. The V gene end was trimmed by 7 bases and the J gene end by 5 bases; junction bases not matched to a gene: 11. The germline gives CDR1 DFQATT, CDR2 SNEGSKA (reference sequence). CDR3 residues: CSVDPAGGNEQYF. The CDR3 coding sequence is TGCAGTGTAGATCCGGCAGGGGGAAACGAGCAGTACTTC.

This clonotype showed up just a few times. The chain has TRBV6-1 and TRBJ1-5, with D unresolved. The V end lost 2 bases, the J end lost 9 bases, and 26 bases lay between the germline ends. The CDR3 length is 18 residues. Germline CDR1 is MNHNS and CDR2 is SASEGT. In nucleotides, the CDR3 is TGTGCCAGCAGTGAATCCCCCGGGAGTGGCCGTATTATTGGGCCCCAGCATTTT. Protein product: CASSESPGSGRIIGPQHF.

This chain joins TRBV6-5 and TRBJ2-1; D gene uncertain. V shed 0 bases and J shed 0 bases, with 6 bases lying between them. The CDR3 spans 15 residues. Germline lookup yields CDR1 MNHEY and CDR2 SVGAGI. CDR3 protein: CASSYSPVSYNEQFF. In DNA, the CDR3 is TGTGCCAGCAGTTACTCCCCAGTCTCCTACAATGAGCAGTTCTTC.

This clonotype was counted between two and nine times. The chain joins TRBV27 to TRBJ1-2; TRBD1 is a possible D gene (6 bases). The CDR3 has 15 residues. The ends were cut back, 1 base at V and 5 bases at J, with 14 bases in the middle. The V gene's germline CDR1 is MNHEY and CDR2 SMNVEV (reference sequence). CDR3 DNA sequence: TGTGCCAGCAGTTTATGGGGGGGGCAGTGGTATGGCTACACCTTC. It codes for CASSLWGGQWYGYTF.

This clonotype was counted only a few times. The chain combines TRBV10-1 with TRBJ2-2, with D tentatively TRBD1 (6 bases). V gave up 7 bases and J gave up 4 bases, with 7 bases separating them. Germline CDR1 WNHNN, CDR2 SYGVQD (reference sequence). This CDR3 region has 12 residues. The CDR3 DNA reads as TGCGCCAGCAACAGGGCCACCGGGGAGCTGTTTTTT. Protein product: CASNRATGELFF.

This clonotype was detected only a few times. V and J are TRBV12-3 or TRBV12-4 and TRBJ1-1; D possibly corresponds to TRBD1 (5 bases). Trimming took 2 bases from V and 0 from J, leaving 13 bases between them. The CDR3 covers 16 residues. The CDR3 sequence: CASSLLAGRMNTEAFF. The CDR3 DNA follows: TGTGCCAGCAGTTTATTAGCGGGACGGATGAACACTGAAGCTTTCTTT.

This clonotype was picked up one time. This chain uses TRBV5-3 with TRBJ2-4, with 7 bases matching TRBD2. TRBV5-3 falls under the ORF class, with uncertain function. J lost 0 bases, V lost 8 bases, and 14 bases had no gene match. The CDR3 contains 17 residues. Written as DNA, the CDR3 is TGTGCCAGCAGTCGATTGGGACTACCATTAGCCAAAAACATTCAGTACTTC. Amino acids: CASSRLGLPLAKNIQYF.

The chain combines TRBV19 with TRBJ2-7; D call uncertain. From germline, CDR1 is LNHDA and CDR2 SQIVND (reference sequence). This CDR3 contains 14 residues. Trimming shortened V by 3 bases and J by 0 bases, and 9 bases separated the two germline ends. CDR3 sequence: CASSMDPRSYEQYF. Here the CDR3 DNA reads TGTGCCAGTAGTATGGACCCGCGCTCCTACGAGCAGTACTTC. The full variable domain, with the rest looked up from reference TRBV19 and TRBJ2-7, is DGGITQSPKYLFRKEGQNVTLSCEQNLNHDAMYWYRQDPGQGLRLIYYSQIVNDFQKGDIAEGYSVSREKKESFPLTVTSAQKNPTAFYLCASSMDPRSYEQYFGPGTRLTVT.

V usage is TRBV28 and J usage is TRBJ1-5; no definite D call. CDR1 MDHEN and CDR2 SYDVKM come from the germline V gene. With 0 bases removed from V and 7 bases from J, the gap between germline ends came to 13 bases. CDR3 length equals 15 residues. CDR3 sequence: CASSLWGVELQPQHF. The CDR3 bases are TGTGCCAGCAGTTTATGGGGTGTGGAATTACAGCCCCAGCATTTT.

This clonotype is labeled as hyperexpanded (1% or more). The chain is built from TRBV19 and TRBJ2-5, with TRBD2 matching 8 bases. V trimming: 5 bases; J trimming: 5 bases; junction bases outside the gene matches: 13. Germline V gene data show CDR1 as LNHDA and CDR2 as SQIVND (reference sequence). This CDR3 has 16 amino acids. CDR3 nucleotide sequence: TGTGCCAGTAGTGGGGGACTAGTATTCGCCGGGGAGACCCAGTACTTC. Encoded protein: CASSGGLVFAGETQYF. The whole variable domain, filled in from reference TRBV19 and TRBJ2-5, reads DGGITQSPKYLFRKEGQNVTLSCEQNLNHDAMYWYRQDPGQGLRLIYYSQIVNDFQKGDIAEGYSVSREKKESFPLTVTSAQKNPTAFYLCASSGGLVFAGETQYFGPGTRLLVL.

The CDR3 region has the DNA TGTGCCAGCAGCGCACAGGGTATTGAGCAGTTCTTC. It specifies CASSAQGIEQFF. The genes are TRBV12-3 or TRBV12-4 and TRBJ2-1; tentatively, D is TRBD1 (6 bases). The V end lost 6 bases, the J end lost 9 bases, and 12 bases lay between the germline ends. The CDR3 is made up of 12 amino acids.

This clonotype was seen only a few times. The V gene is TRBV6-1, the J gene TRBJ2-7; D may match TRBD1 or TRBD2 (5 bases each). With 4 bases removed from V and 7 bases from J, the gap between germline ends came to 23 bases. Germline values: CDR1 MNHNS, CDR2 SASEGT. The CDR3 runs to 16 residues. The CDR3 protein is CASSVPGPTGLREQYF. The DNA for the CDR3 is TGTGCCAGCAGTGTCCCGGGACCCACGGGTTTAAGGGAGCAGTACTTC.

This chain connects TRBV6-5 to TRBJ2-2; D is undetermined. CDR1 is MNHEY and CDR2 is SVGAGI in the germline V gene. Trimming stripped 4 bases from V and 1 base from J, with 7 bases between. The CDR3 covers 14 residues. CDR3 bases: TGTGCCAGCAGTTTCCGAGAGAACACCGGGGAGCTGTTTTTT. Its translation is CASSFRENTGELFF.

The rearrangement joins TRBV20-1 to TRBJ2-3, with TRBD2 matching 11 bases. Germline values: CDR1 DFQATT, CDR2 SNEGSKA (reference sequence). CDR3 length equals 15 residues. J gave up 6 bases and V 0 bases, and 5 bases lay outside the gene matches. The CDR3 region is CSAREVAGGRDTQYF. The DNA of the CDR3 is TGCAGTGCTAGAGAGGTAGCGGGAGGGCGGGATACGCAGTATTTT.

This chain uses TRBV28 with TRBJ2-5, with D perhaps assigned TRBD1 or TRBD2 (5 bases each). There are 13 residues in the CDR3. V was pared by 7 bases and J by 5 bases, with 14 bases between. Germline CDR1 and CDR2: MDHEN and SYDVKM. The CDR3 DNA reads TGTGCCAGCACTTTGAGGGACCGGGAGACCCAGTACTTC. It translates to CASTLRDRETQYF.